One sample yielded the 20 T cell receptor beta chains listed below, sequenced in a study of T cells in Graves' hyperthyroidism and ophthalmopathy. Amplification of TCR beta CDR3 regions used RNA as the template. The HTBI primer set was used in a first-round RT-PCR of the TCR CDR3. TCRdb analysed the multiplex PCR reads with MiXCR anew, one entry per CDR3 protein. The sample lists fewer than 450,000 distinct CDR3 sequences; approximately 17% were seen once. The sequenced sample consisted of blood. The receptor set was obtained from a woman in her twenties or thirties with Graves' hyperthyroidism that later progressed to Graves' ophthalmopathy.

This clonotype was picked up a small number of times. J is TRBJ1-1 and V is TRBV29-1; 10 bases line up with TRBD1. The junction had 17 bases not matched to a gene; V was cut back by 7 bases and J by 6 bases. Germline CDR1 SQVTM, CDR2 ANQGSEA. There are 16 residues in the CDR3. DNA of the CDR3: TGCAGCGCTCAGGGGAGACTGACAGGGGGCTTCGCTGAAGCTTTCTTT. Translating it yields CSAQGRLTGGFAEAFF.

This clonotype was seen repeatedly, ten times or more. The chain employs TRBV9 and TRBJ2-2; TRBD2 is a possible D gene (6 bases). Per germline, CDR1 SGDLS and CDR2 YYNGEE. The CDR3 contains 15 residues. The germline V and J ends were trimmed by 0 bases and 4 bases, with 10 bases remaining between them. The CDR3 protein is CASSVEAGLTGELFF. Written as DNA, the CDR3 is TGTGCCAGCAGCGTAGAAGCGGGTCTCACCGGGGAGCTGTTTTTT.

The CDR3 region has the DNA TGTGCCATCAGTGGGACTAGCGGGGACCAAGAGACCCAGTACTTC. It codes for CAISGTSGDQETQYF. The chain is built from TRBV10-3 and TRBJ2-5; 12 bases align to TRBD2. CDR3 length: 15 amino acids. Germline V CDR1 and CDR2: ENHRY, SYGVKD. With V trimmed by 4 bases and J by 0 bases, 0 bases remained unmatched.

This clonotype was counted at least ten times. The chain has TRBV19 and TRBJ1-1; D uncertain. Germline V gene lookup returns CDR1 LNHDA and CDR2 SQIVND (reference sequence). The CDR3 consists of 16 residues. V lost 6 bases and J lost 0, with 17 bases in between. The CDR3 nucleotides are TGTGCCAGTAGCTCGACTGCTTCGGGGATGAACACTGAAGCTTTCTTT. It codes for CASSSTASGMNTEAFF.

The J gene is TRBJ2-5, the V gene TRBV29-1; maybe TRBD2 (7 bases). The CDR3 extends over 13 amino acids. V lost 6 bases and J lost 7, with 18 bases in between. Germline V CDR1 and CDR2: SQVTM, ANQGSEA. CDR3 amino acids: CSVASGGRPTQYF. The CDR3 DNA is TGCAGCGTCGCCTCGGGGGGCCGCCCGACCCAGTACTTC.

This clonotype has only a few counts. Just one base apart from a much larger clone, this may be a read error. The rearrangement links TRBV7-9 to TRBJ2-5; TRBD1 might be the D (6 bases). Germline V gives CDR1 SEHNR, CDR2 FQNEAQ (reference sequence). There are 15 residues in the CDR3. Written as DNA, the CDR3 is TGTGCCGGCAGCAATACCGGGACACACCAAGAGACCCAGTACTTC. Translating it yields CAGSNTGTHQETQYF.

This clonotype was observed a handful of times. The chain carries TRBV12-3 or TRBV12-4 and TRBJ2-3; 7 bases line up with TRBD1. The CDR3 has 16 residues. V was pared by 5 bases and J by 0 bases, with 8 bases of the junction left unmatched. CDR3 coding DNA: TGTGCCAGCAGTGGACAAACAGGGGCGAGCACAGATACGCAGTATTTT. Translating gives CASSGQTGASTDTQYF.

This clonotype was counted at least ten times. This rearrangement joins TRBV27 to TRBJ2-7; D tentatively fits TRBD1 or TRBD2 (5 bases each). Germline values: CDR1 MNHEY, CDR2 SMNVEV (reference sequence). This CDR3 region has 14 residues. V was trimmed by 4 bases and J by 2 bases, leaving 12 bases between them. In nucleotides, the CDR3 is TGTGCCAGCAGTTGGGCCGGGACGGCCTACGAGCAGTACTTC. Protein product: CASSWAGTAYEQYF.

This clonotype has only a few counts. The chain is built from TRBV5-5 and TRBJ2-1; D remains ambiguous. In germline, CDR1 is SGHKS, CDR2 YYEKEE (reference sequence). The CDR3 covers 14 residues. The ends were cut back, 0 bases at V and 4 bases at J, with 8 bases in the middle. The CDR3 DNA is TGTGCCAGCAGCTTGGGGTGGGTTTACAATGAGCAGTTCTTC. Its translation is CASSLGWVYNEQFF.

This sequence joins TRBV15 and TRBJ2-7, with 9 bases identical to TRBD1. The J segment lost 5 bases and the V segment lost 5 bases, leaving 7 bases of the junction unmatched. The length of the CDR3 is 14 residues. Germline values: CDR1 LNHNV, CDR2 YYDKDF (reference sequence). DNA of the CDR3: TGTGCCACCAGCCTTTGGGGGACAGGGAACGAGCAGTACTTC. It yields the protein CATSLWGTGNEQYF.

The chain joins TRBV4-1 to TRBJ1-1; no reliable D call. Germline values: CDR1 MGHRA, CDR2 YSYEKL. V lost 4 bases and J 3 bases, leaving 18 bases between the germline ends. CDR3 length: 16 amino acids. CDR3 DNA sequence: TGCGCCAGCAGCCCCCAATTAGGAGTCCTAGACACTGAAGCTTTCTTT. This encodes CASSPQLGVLDTEAFF.

This sequence joins TRBV29-1 and TRBJ1-1; 7 nucleotides match TRBD1. CDR1 is SQVTM, CDR2 ANQGSEA, per germline. This CDR3 contains 13 residues. V lost 5 bases to trimming and J lost 0 bases; unmatched junction nucleotides: 3. CDR3 protein: CSVLDRVNTEAFF. CDR3 DNA sequence: TGCAGCGTTCTAGACAGGGTGAACACTGAAGCTTTCTTT.

V gene TRBV20-1 combines with J gene TRBJ1-5; 7 bases are a match to TRBD1. Germline trimming cut 0 bases from V and 2 bases from J; bases unmatched to any gene: 7. Germline V gene data show CDR1 as DFQATT and CDR2 as SNEGSKA (reference sequence). This CDR3 has 16 residues. The CDR3 here is CSARDMTGTGNQPQHF. CDR3 coding DNA: TGCAGTGCTAGAGATATGACAGGGACTGGCAATCAGCCCCAGCATTTT.

This clonotype appeared a few times. The chain has TRBV15 and TRBJ1-1, with 10 bases aligning to TRBD1. This CDR3 comprises 11 residues. The germline V gene encodes CDR1 LNHNV and CDR2 YYDKDF (reference sequence). J gave up 11 bases and V 5 bases, and 2 bases lay outside the gene matches. DNA for the CDR3: TGTGCCACCAGCCCGGGACAGGGGGCTTTCTTT. Protein sequence: CATSPGQGAFF. Complete variable domain (other parts from reference TRBV15 and TRBJ1-1): DAMVIQNPRYQVTQFGKPVTLSCSQTLNHNVMYWYQQKSSQAPKLLFHYYDKDFNNEADTPDNFQSRRPNTSFCFLDIRSPGLGDTAMYLCATSPGQGAFFGQGTRLTVV.

The chain uses TRBV19 and TRBJ2-3, with 9 bases identical to TRBD2. The CDR3 covers 16 residues. Germline V gene lookup returns CDR1 LNHDA and CDR2 SQIVND (reference sequence). After removal of 8 bases from V and 7 bases from J, the junction contained 16 bases not matched to a gene. CDR3 sequence: CASRSLSSGAGNTQYF. For the CDR3, the DNA is TGTGCCAGTCGTAGTCTCTCTAGCGGGGCCGGGAATACGCAGTATTTT.

This clonotype has at least ten counts. The V and J genes are TRBV12-3 or TRBV12-4 and TRBJ1-1, with D possibly matching TRBD1 (5 bases). The V and J ends lost 3 bases and 6 bases respectively, with 14 bases between them. The CDR3 runs to 14 residues. CDR3 DNA: TGTGCCAGCAGTTTCACGGGGGGTTCCGCTGAAGCTTTCTTT. Translated: CASSFTGGSAEAFF.

This chain uses TRBV3-1 with TRBJ2-1, with D possibly being TRBD1 or TRBD2 (5 bases each). The length of the CDR3 is 16 residues. Trimming stripped 3 bases from V and 7 bases from J, with 19 bases between. The germline V gene encodes CDR1 LGHDT and CDR2 YNNKEL (reference sequence). CDR3 amino acids: CASSHWARDPRNEQFF. In DNA, the CDR3 is TGTGCCAGCAGCCACTGGGCCCGGGACCCCAGGAATGAGCAGTTCTTC.

A remark on this clonotype: This sequence may be a read error, since a much larger clone differs from it by one base. This rearrangement joins TRBV11-2 to TRBJ1-2; a weak D match, TRBD1 (6 bases). The CDR3 extends over 14 amino acids. Germline V gene data show CDR1 as SGHAT and CDR2 as FQNNGV. The CDR3 protein is CASILGGNLGGYTF. The CDR3 region has the DNA TGTGCCAGCATCTTAGGGGGGAATCTCGGTGGCTACACCTTC.

This clonotype came up many times. The chain has TRBV6-1 and TRBJ1-5, with 7 bases that match TRBD1. This CDR3 is 16 amino acids long. Unmatched junction bases numbered 13, after V lost 7 bases and J lost 4 bases. From germline, CDR1 is MNHNS and CDR2 SASEGT. In DNA, the CDR3 is TGTGCCAGCACCCCCACCCGGACAGGTTTAAATCAGCCCCAGCATTTT. It encodes CASTPTRTGLNQPQHF.

The table lists this clonotype with many counts. The genes are TRBV6-1 and TRBJ1-6; the D is unclear. The V and J ends lost 6 bases and 0 bases respectively, with 18 bases between them. There are 18 residues in the CDR3. Germline V lookup: CDR1 MNHNS, CDR2 SASEGT. This CDR3 reads CASRTRAVQSSYNSPLHF. The CDR3 DNA sequence: TGTGCCAGCAGGACCCGGGCAGTCCAGAGCTCCTATAATTCACCCCTCCACTTT.